Listed here are 28 T cell receptor beta chains from one sample, sequenced in a study of T cell responses to AZD1222 COVID-19 vaccine. The repertoire was sequenced with immunoSEQ multiplex PCR; TCRdb's copy has only in-frame clones and lacks some. Among 150,000 to 180,000 clones listed, roughly nine tenths were seen once. The input for sequencing was peripheral blood, taken on day 0 of AZD1222 vaccination. The source of these receptors is an adult in good health.

V is TRBV12-3 or TRBV12-4 and J is TRBJ2-2; no clear D gene. This CDR3 region has 13 residues. V shed 4 bases and J shed 6 bases, with 9 bases lying between them. This chain's CDR3 is CASSSVRSGELFF. CDR3 nucleotides: TGTGCCAGCAGTTCGGTACGGTCCGGGGAGCTGTTTTTT.

The V gene is TRBV27, the J gene TRBJ1-2; a possible D gene is TRBD1 (5 bases). V lost 6 bases to trimming and J lost 2 bases, with 13 bases between them. CDR1 is MNHEY and CDR2 is SMNVEV in the germline V gene (reference sequence). There are 14 residues in the CDR3. The CDR3 coding sequence is TGTGCCAGCAGCCACTCCGGGACGAACTATGGCTACACCTTC. Residues: CASSHSGTNYGYTF.

J is TRBJ2-1 and V is TRBV28; D may correspond to TRBD1 or TRBD2 (6 bases each). Germline CDR1 reads MDHEN; CDR2 reads SYDVKM. Trimming pared 3 bases from V and 8 bases from J, leaving 17 bases between. This CDR3 has 15 residues. CDR3 residues: CASSFPPRGVHEQFF. The CDR3 DNA follows: TGTGCCAGCAGTTTTCCCCCGAGGGGGGTCCATGAGCAGTTCTTC.

The V and J genes are TRBV7-8 and TRBJ1-1, with TRBD1 as a possible D gene (6 bases). There are 13 residues in the CDR3. From germline, CDR1 is SGHVS and CDR2 FQNEAQ. The ends were cut back, 5 bases at V and 1 base at J, with 8 bases in the middle. The CDR3 here is CASSIQGNTEAFF. In nucleotides, the CDR3 is TGTGCCAGCAGCATACAGGGGAACACTGAAGCTTTCTTT.

V gene TRBV6-1 combines with J gene TRBJ1-1, with 7 bases identical to TRBD1. Germline V CDR1 and CDR2: MNHNS, SASEGT. V trimming: 3 bases; J trimming: 1 base; junction bases outside the gene matches: 17. This CDR3 comprises 19 residues. The CDR3 loop is CASSDFNHYYRGSNTEAFF. CDR3 nucleotides: TGTGCCAGCAGTGACTTCAATCATTACTACAGGGGATCGAACACTGAAGCTTTCTTT.

The V and J genes are TRBV5-4 and TRBJ2-3; D call uncertain. CDR3 length: 13 residues. CDR1 and CDR2 (germline): SGHNT, YYREEE (reference sequence). V gave up 1 base and J gave up 0 bases, with 3 bases separating them. The CDR3 region has the DNA TGTGCCAGCAGCTTGCAGAGCACAGATACGCAGTATTTT. This encodes CASSLQSTDTQYF.

The chain has TRBV10-3 and TRBJ2-3; D is undetermined. The CDR3 is 17 amino acids. V lost 4 bases and J lost 2, with 19 bases in between. CDR1 and CDR2 from the germline V gene are ENHRY and SYGVKD. The CDR3 nucleotides are TGTGCCATCAGTGGACCACCCGGAATTATATACACAGATACGCAGTATTTT. It translates to CAISGPPGIIYTDTQYF.

In DNA, the CDR3 is TGTGCCAGCAGGTCGGGGCAAAGCTCCTACAATGAGCAGTTCTTC. Its translation is CASRSGQSSYNEQFF. The chain is built from TRBV7-8 and TRBJ2-1; the D gene could be TRBD1 or TRBD2 (5 bases each). CDR3 length: 15 residues. The ends were cut back, 6 bases at V and 0 bases at J, with 12 bases in the middle. Germline assignment: CDR1 SGHVS and CDR2 FQNEAQ.

The CDR3 spells CASSFLGSGSEQYF. CDR3 in DNA: TGTGCCAGCAGCTTTCTCGGGAGCGGGAGCGAGCAGTACTTC. V usage is TRBV7-2 and J usage is TRBJ2-7; 8 nucleotides agree with TRBD2. Germline lookup yields CDR1 SGHTA and CDR2 FQGNSA. The CDR3 sequence is 14 residues long. The J segment lost 6 bases and the V segment lost 3 bases, leaving 7 bases of the junction unmatched.

This rearrangement joins TRBV9 to TRBJ2-7, with D tentatively TRBD1 (6 bases). This CDR3 contains 14 residues. V was cut by 8 bases and J by 6 bases, with 21 bases left in between. The germline CDR1 and CDR2 sequences are SGDLS and YYNGEE. CDR3 DNA sequence: TGTGCCAGTGGGGTGGGTACAGGGTTTGTCGAGCAGTACTTC. This codes for CASGVGTGFVEQYF.

This clone came up once. V and J are TRBV9 and TRBJ2-2; 7 nucleotides line up with TRBD1. CDR1 is SGDLS, CDR2 YYNGEE, per germline. This CDR3 contains 20 residues. The ends lost 3 bases at V and 5 bases at J; junction bases unmatched: 22. Written as DNA, the CDR3 is TGTGCCAGCAGCGCTCGCCAAGACAGGGAACTTAGAGTTTTGACCGGGGAGCTGTTTTTT. Residues: CASSARQDRELRVLTGELFF.

The rearrangement joins TRBV29-1 to TRBJ1-1; D unresolved. Between the trimmed V and J ends, which lost 0 bases and 0 bases, there was a span of 2 bases. The CDR3 runs to 12 residues. The V gene's germline CDR1 is SQVTM and CDR2 ANQGSEA. CDR3 bases: TGCAGCGTTGAAGAAATGAACACTGAAGCTTTCTTT. Protein product: CSVEEMNTEAFF.

The genes are TRBV27 and TRBJ1-1, with 7 bases that match TRBD1. The CDR3 consists of 13 residues. The germline gives CDR1 MNHEY, CDR2 SMNVEV (reference sequence). V was clipped by 8 bases and J by 4 bases; unmatched bases: 7. This CDR3 is CASSTGLGTEAFF. The CDR3, as DNA: TGTGCCAGCTCGACAGGGTTAGGCACTGAAGCTTTCTTT.

The gene calls are TRBV29-1 and TRBJ2-7; tentative D call: TRBD1 (6 bases). Trimming removed 7 bases at V and 0 bases at J, with 10 bases between. The CDR3 contains 12 residues. The germline V gene encodes CDR1 SQVTM and CDR2 ANQGSEA. The CDR3 bases are TGCAGCGCTTCGACAGGCTCCTACGAGCAGTACTTC. Its translation is CSASTGSYEQYF.

The rearrangement uses TRBV15 and TRBJ1-1; TRBD1 might be the D (6 bases). The CDR3 extends over 16 amino acids. CDR1 and CDR2 (germline): LNHNV, YYDKDF (reference sequence). Trimming removed 1 base from V and 1 base from J, with 13 bases in between. The CDR3 bases are TGTGCCACCAGCAGAGGTGGACAGTTTGAGAACACTGAAGCTTTCTTT. Translation: CATSRGGQFENTEAFF.

The chain couples TRBV2 to TRBJ2-6, with 8 bases matching TRBD2. The ends lost 3 bases at V and 3 bases at J; junction bases unmatched: 10. The CDR3 spans 18 residues. Germline loops: CDR1 SNHLY, CDR2 FYNNEI. CDR3 coding DNA: TGTGCCAGCAGTGAGCGGGGGGCCCCGTATTATGGGGCCAACGTCCTGACTTTC. This translates into CASSERGAPYYGANVLTF.

This chain joins TRBV6-1 and TRBJ2-1; D remains unclear. The CDR3 extends over 13 amino acids. V dropped 2 bases and J dropped 4 bases, with 6 bases sitting between them. Germline CDR1 reads MNHNS; CDR2 reads SASEGT. CDR3 DNA sequence: TGTGCCAGCAGTGAATCTATGTACAATGAGCAGTTCTTC. Translated, it gives CASSESMYNEQFF.

This clone was counted once. The chain is built from TRBV3-1 (or the pseudogene TRBV3-2) and TRBJ2-1; D is ambiguous. The CDR3 has 16 residues. The germline V and J ends were trimmed by 0 bases and 0 bases, with 9 bases remaining between them. The V gene's germline CDR1 is LGHDT and CDR2 YNNKEL (reference sequence). CDR3 nucleotides: TGTGCCAGCAGCCAAGATCTGGCATACTCCTACAATGAGCAGTTCTTC. Translation: CASSQDLAYSYNEQFF.

This sequence joins TRBV18 and TRBJ2-3; TRBD2 aligns across 7 bases. The CDR3 covers 17 residues. Losses at the gene ends were 2 bases for V and 2 bases for J; bases not matched to a gene: 10. Germline lookup yields CDR1 KGHSH and CDR2 LQKENI. The CDR3 DNA is TGTGCCAGCTCACCAACAAGGACTAGTCCTTACACAGATACGCAGTATTTT. It yields the protein CASSPTRTSPYTDTQYF.

This chain uses TRBV6-1 with TRBJ2-7; TRBD1 might be the D (5 bases). CDR3 size: 14 residues. The ends were cut back, 2 bases at V and 2 bases at J, with 10 bases in the middle. CDR1 is MNHNS and CDR2 is SASEGT in the germline V gene. The CDR3 DNA sequence: TGTGCCAGCAGTGAAACAGGAAGTACCTACGAGCAGTACTTC. It encodes CASSETGSTYEQYF.

This clone was recorded only once. The rearrangement uses TRBV5-4 and TRBJ1-2; D gene unclear. The germline gives CDR1 SGHNT, CDR2 YYREEE (reference sequence). This CDR3 is 14 amino acids long. V dropped 4 bases and J dropped 3 bases, with 13 bases sitting between them. Here the CDR3 reads CASSRDPEDYGYTF. CDR3 nucleotide sequence: TGTGCCAGCAGCCGAGACCCTGAAGACTATGGCTACACCTTC.

V gene TRBV25-1 combines with J gene TRBJ1-4; D is undetermined. The CDR3 covers 15 residues. Trimming cost V 2 bases and J 8 bases, with 15 bases left between them. Germline V CDR1 and CDR2: MGHDK, SYGVNS. DNA for the CDR3: TGTGCCAGCAGTGAAGTATGGGGAATGGGGGAAAAACTGTTTTTT. The encoded protein is CASSEVWGMGEKLFF.

Regarding this clone: This likely comes from a read error, as the CDR3 has no conserved phenylalanine or tryptophan at its end. Because the CDR3's place on the DNA is in doubt, the DNA is left out and the CDR3 is given as listed by TCRdb. The rearrangement joins TRBV20-1 to TRBJ1-1. The CDR3 contains 11 residues when both ends are counted. Germline values: CDR1 DFQATT, CDR2 SNEGSKA (reference sequence). The CDR3 loop is CSARVGDRILS.

The CDR3: CASSSRGRGGPNYGYTF. DNA of the CDR3: TGTGCCAGCAGCTCCAGGGGGCGGGGAGGTCCTAACTATGGCTACACCTTC. The chain is built from TRBV7-9 and TRBJ1-2; 8 bases are a match to TRBD1. Per germline, CDR1 SEHNR and CDR2 FQNEAQ (reference sequence). CDR3 length: 17 amino acids. The V segment lost 4 bases and the J segment 0 bases; nucleotides outside the gene matches: 10.

The chain employs TRBV2 and TRBJ1-1; D might be TRBD1 (5 bases). CDR3 size: 14 residues. Germline assignment: CDR1 SNHLY and CDR2 FYNNEI. V was shortened by 3 bases and J by 4 bases, with 12 bases between the two germline ends. The CDR3 sequence is CASSDERGGTEAFF. The CDR3 DNA reads TGTGCCAGCAGTGATGAGCGGGGGGGCACTGAAGCTTTCTTT.

The chain links TRBV6-5 to TRBJ2-7, with D possibly matching TRBD2 (6 bases). Germline V gives CDR1 MNHEY, CDR2 SVGAGI. The CDR3 runs to 14 residues. V dropped 5 bases and J dropped 2 bases, with 13 bases sitting between them. The CDR3 sequence: CASSPSGLTYEQYF. The CDR3 nucleotides read TGTGCCAGCAGTCCCTCGGGACTTACCTACGAGCAGTACTTC.

This chain joins TRBV7-2 and TRBJ2-6; 7 bases map to TRBD2. The germline gives CDR1 SGHTA, CDR2 FQGNSA. CDR3 size: 15 residues. J gave up 0 bases and V 5 bases, and 1 base lay outside the gene matches. In nucleotides, the CDR3 is TGTGCCAGCAGCAGGACTAGCTCTGGGGCCAACGTCCTGACTTTC. Protein product: CASSRTSSGANVLTF.

V usage is TRBV7-9 and J usage is TRBJ2-7; TRBD2 might be the D (6 bases). This CDR3 has 17 residues. Germline V gene lookup returns CDR1 SEHNR and CDR2 FQNEAQ (reference sequence). Between the trimmed V and J ends, which lost 2 bases and 0 bases, there was a span of 17 bases. The CDR3 DNA sequence: TGTGCCAGCAGCTTAATGGTTCGGCGGGGCGACTCCTACGAGCAGTACTTC. Protein sequence: CASSLMVRRGDSYEQYF. Drawing the rest from reference TRBV7-9 and TRBJ2-7, the complete variable domain is DTGVSQNPRHKITKRGQNVTFRCDPISEHNRLYWYRQTLGQGPEFLTYFQNEAQLEKSRLLSDRFSAERPKGSFSTLEIQRTEQGDSAMYLCASSLMVRRGDSYEQYFGPGTRLTVT.